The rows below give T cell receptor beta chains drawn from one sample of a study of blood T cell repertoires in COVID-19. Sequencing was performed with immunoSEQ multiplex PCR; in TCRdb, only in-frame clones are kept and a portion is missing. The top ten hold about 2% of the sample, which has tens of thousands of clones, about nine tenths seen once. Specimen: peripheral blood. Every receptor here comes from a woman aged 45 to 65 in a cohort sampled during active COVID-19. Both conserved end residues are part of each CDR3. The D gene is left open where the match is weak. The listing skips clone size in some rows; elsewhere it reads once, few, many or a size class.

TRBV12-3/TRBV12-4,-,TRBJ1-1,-,TGTGCCAGCAGTTTCAGGCGCGAAGCTTTCTTT,CASSFRREAFF
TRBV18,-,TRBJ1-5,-,TGTGCCAGCTCAGCGACAGATAGCAATCAGCCCCAGCATTTT,CASSATDSNQPQHF
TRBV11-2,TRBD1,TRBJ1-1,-,TGTGCCAGCAGCGCGACAGGGACAAAAGCTTTCTTT,CASSATGTKAFF
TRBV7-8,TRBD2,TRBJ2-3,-,TGTGCCAGCAGCTTAGAAACGGGGGGAATCACAGATACGCAGTATTTT,CASSLETGGITDTQYF
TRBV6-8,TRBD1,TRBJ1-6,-,TGTGCCAGCATAGCGGGACAGGGGGCCCCCCTCCACTTT,CASIAGQGAPLHF
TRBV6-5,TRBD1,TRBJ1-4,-,TGTGCCAGCAGTTACGACAGGGGGGGAGAAAAACTGTTTTTT,CASSYDRGGEKLFF
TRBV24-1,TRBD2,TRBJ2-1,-,TGTGCCACCAGTGATTTAAGGGAGGGCCTTAATGAGCAGTTCTTC,CATSDLREGLNEQFF
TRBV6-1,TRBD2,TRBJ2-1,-,TGTGCCAGCAGTGTCCAAGGGCTAGCGGGAGCTCATGAGCAGTTCTTC,CASSVQGLAGAHEQFF
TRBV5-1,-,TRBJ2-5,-,TGCGCCAGCAGCTTAAGTAGCGATGTGACCCAGTACTTC,CASSLSSDVTQYF
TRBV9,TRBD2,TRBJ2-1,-,TGTGCCAGCAGCGGTGGACTAGCGGGCATTAATGAGCAGTTCTTC,CASSGGLAGINEQFF
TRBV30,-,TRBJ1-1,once,TGTGCCTGGAGTTCTTCGGGGATGAACACTGAAGCTTTCTTT,CAWSSSGMNTEAFF
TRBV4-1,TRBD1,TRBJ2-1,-,TGCGCCAGCAGCCCCGGGACAGCATACAATGAGCAGTTCTTC,CASSPGTAYNEQFF
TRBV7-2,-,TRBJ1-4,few,TGTGCCAGCAGCTTAGATCCCAGGGATTATGAAAAACTGTTTTTT,CASSLDPRDYEKLFF
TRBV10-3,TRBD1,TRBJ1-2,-,TGTGCCATCAGTGCCGGGACAGCCTTTTATGGCTACACCTTC,CAISAGTAFYGYTF
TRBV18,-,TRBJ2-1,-,TGTGCCAGCTCACCGGGACAAGACAATGAGCAGTTCTTC,CASSPGQDNEQFF
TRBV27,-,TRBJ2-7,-,TGTGCCAGCAGTTACGCCCAGGGGGAGCAGTACTTC,CASSYAQGEQYF
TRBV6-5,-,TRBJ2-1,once,TGTGCCAGCAGAAGCGGACAGTTAACCTACAATGAGCAGTTCTTC,CASRSGQLTYNEQFF
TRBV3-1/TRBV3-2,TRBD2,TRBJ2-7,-,TGTGCCAGCAGCCAAGTGGGACTAGCGGACGAGCAGTACTTC,CASSQVGLADEQYF
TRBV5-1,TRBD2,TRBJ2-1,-,TGCGCCAGCAGCACACCCCCGGGACTAGCGGGAGGGCCGTACAATGAGCAGTTCTTC,CASSTPPGLAGGPYNEQFF
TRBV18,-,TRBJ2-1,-,TGTGCCAGCTCACCTGGGCAGTTCGACAATGAGCAGTTCTTC,CASSPGQFDNEQFF
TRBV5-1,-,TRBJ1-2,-,TGCGCCAGCAGCTTGGGAGGGGGTAACTATGGCTACACCTTC,CASSLGGGNYGYTF